This T cell receptor (beta chain) was sequenced for a study of tumor-infiltrating lymphocytes in primary liver carcinoma (dated by TCRdb to 2015 to 2018). Context from the whole study: Of the five patients, three men and two women aged 30 to 69 years, four had hepatocellular carcinoma and one had combined HCC and intrahepatic cholangiocarcinoma. A total of 35 or so specimens from 5 patients, comprising around 25 tumor regions, 5 adjacent noncancerous liver tissues and 5 peripheral blood samples, were covered by TCRbeta repertoire sequencing. Tumors of the five patients were stage T1-T3 N0M0 with maximum diameters of 4.2 to 10 cm. Roughly 3.5 to 7.13 million productive TCRbeta reads were obtained per sample, and no significant difference in read depth was found between tissue types. To link TCRbeta repertoire diversity with the local molecular phenotype, the roughly 26 tumor region samples were profiled using Agilent mRNA microarrays. For each liver tumor, the study sampled five regions along with adjacent normal tissue and blood, and applied TCRbeta repertoire sequencing, expression microarrays and whole-exome sequencing. High reproducibility was observed for the technical replicate repertoires, with mean shared-clone rates about 0.92 and correlation coefficients above 0.98.

CDR1 and CDR2 are read off the germline V gene as MNHEY and SVGAGI. The CDR3 has 15 residues if both end residues are counted. This entry keeps only the CDR3 DNA: 45 bases, framed from base 1. Total RNA and DNA were co-extracted without cell sorting from about 19-30 mg of bulk tissue using the AllPrep DNA/RNA mini kit. Between late 2015 and March 2016, several patients in China with histopathologically diagnosed primary liver carcinoma had surgical resection. At the time of sampling, the patients had chronic HBV infection and had not received any treatment. Five spatially separated regions were sampled from each tumor: the superior, inferior, left-lateral and right-lateral poles, plus the tumor centre. Histology showed that every tumor sample contained more than 80% viable tumor cells. Fresh tumor and adjacent tissue pieces were bisected, with one half stored in RNAlater at -80 degrees C and the other half sent for histology.

On this clonotype itself: Its antigen remains undetermined. This is likely a read error, given that the CDR3 carries no conserved phenylalanine or tryptophan at its end.

TCRbeta-specific cDNA was reverse-transcribed from about 0.45 ug total RNA using a constant-region primer and ProtoScript II reverse transcriptase. The TCRbeta libraries were prepared through three rounds of nested multiplex PCR following a slightly modified ARM-PCR procedure. Each of the first two PCR rounds ran for approximately 10 cycles using multiplex TRBV1-TRBV30 forward primers together with a Cbeta reverse primer. Sample barcodes and Illumina adapters were attached in a final 25-cycle PCR using Deep VentR polymerase. Amplicons of 200-500 bp were gel-purified with a QIAquick gel extraction kit before sequencing. TCRbeta amplicons were sequenced on an Illumina HiSeq 2500 with 250-bp paired-end reads. Processing in the source paper ran as follows. To recover full CDR3 sequences, reads were quality-trimmed using Trimmomatic v0.33 and paired reads were then merged using FLASH v1.2.11. MiGEC v1.2.1b assigned V, D and J germline segments to the rearranged TCRbeta sequences. Clonotype statistics and Shannon-Wiener diversity indices were calculated with VDJtools v1.0.0. To cut down on sampling bias, every analysis after diversity analysis relied on just the 250 most abundant clonotypes from each sample. TCRdb reprocessed the public reads (quality trimming at Q25 with fastp, clone calling with MiXCR) and kept in-frame beta chains. Rows are unified per CDR3 protein, each entry keeping the most common DNA and genes. The V and J calls, along with clone size, are taken from TCRdb and not from the paper's own processing. Recorded for this sample are 45,000 or so distinct CDR3 sequences; about 73% of them occurred a single time. The leading ten clones occupy about a fifth of the sample.

The full study reports these points: Repertoire overlap was found to be higher between tumor regions (mean roughly 36%) than between tumor-adjacent (roughly 17%) or tumor-blood (about 14%) pairs, consistent with antigen-driven expansion. Just about 8-25% of top clones turned up in all five regions of a tumor, which suggests spatial heterogeneity among tumor-infiltrating T cells. Because only the TCR beta chain was sequenced and unpaired alpha chains were not captured, true repertoire diversity is likely underestimated. Because the samples were bulk and unsorted, CD4+ and CD8+ T cell repertoires could not be compared. Only a few patients were included in the study, and the authors note that the findings should be validated in a larger study. Compared with blood, tumors had a significantly larger share of the repertoire taken up by the top 250 clones (p = 0.039).

The receptor was isolated from a man aged 35-49 years with primary liver carcinoma and hepatitis B virus infection. Sequencing was performed on liver tumor tissue from sampling region 2. This sample's cell subset or site label indicates: tumor region T2, inferior pole. The chain links TRBV6-5 with TRBJ2-1; 7 junctional bases match TRBD2. The DNA sequence reads TGTGCCGGCAGTCCCTCGGCCGGGGGGTACAATAAGCAGTTCCTC. Protein translation: CAGSPSAGGYNKQFL.